Each of the 25 T cell receptor beta chains below was sequenced from the same sample in a study of blood T cell repertoires in COVID-19. The repertoire was sequenced with immunoSEQ multiplex PCR; TCRdb's copy has only in-frame clones and lacks some. The sample lists over 85,000 clones; about four fifths were seen once. Sample: peripheral blood. Every receptor here comes from a human donor in a cohort sampled during active COVID-19.

This clone was found once. The V gene is TRBV2, the J gene TRBJ2-3, with TRBD2 as a possible D gene (5 bases). The CDR3 is 14 amino acids. Germline V lookup: CDR1 SNHLY, CDR2 FYNNEI. V was cut by 7 bases and J by 3 bases, with 14 bases left in between. CDR3 bases: TGTGCCAGCATCCCAAGAGGGTTTACAGATACGCAGTATTTT. Translated: CASIPRGFTDTQYF.

CDR3 DNA: TGTGCCAGCAGTCGAGACTGGCCGAACACTGAAGCTTTCTTT. Amino acid sequence: CASSRDWPNTEAFF. The chain uses TRBV14 and TRBJ1-1; no reliable D call. There are 14 residues in the CDR3. Trimming cost V 6 bases and J 1 base, with 12 bases left between them. Germline V gene lookup returns CDR1 SGHDN and CDR2 FVKESK. The complete variable domain, with remaining parts taken from reference TRBV14 and TRBJ1-1, reads EAGVTQFPSHSVIEKGQTVTLRCDPISGHDNLYWYRRVMGKEIKFLLHFVKESKQDESGMPNNRFLAERTGGTYSTLKVQPAELEDSGVYFCASSRDWPNTEAFFGQGTRLTVV.

This clone was picked up a small number of times. This chain uses TRBV2 with TRBJ2-2; 9 bases agree with TRBD2. The CDR3 sequence is 15 residues long. V was pared by 6 bases and J by 0 bases, with 2 bases of the junction left unmatched. Germline values: CDR1 SNHLY, CDR2 FYNNEI. CDR3: CASSSSGTNTGELFF. The CDR3 DNA sequence: TGTGCCAGCAGCTCTAGCGGGACGAACACCGGGGAGCTGTTTTTT.

The chain employs TRBV6-5 and TRBJ2-5; possible D gene TRBD2, 6 bases. V was trimmed by 0 bases and J by 5 bases, leaving 13 bases between them. The CDR3 loop spans 15 amino acids. Germline values: CDR1 MNHEY, CDR2 SVGAGI. In DNA form, the CDR3 reads TGTGCCAGCAGTTACTCTCGGACTATGTTGGAGACCCAGTACTTC. This translates into CASSYSRTMLETQYF.

The gene calls are TRBV5-1 and TRBJ2-7, with 15 bases lining up with TRBD2. The CDR3 sequence is 17 residues long. Germline CDR1 and CDR2: SGHRS and YFSETQ. The V and J ends lost 3 bases and 1 base, in that order; junction bases with no gene match: 5. The CDR3 DNA reads as TGCGCCAGCAGCTCCGGACTAGCGGGAGGGGTATCCTACGAGCAGTACTTC. This codes for CASSSGLAGGVSYEQYF.

The V gene is TRBV27, the J gene TRBJ1-1; D is perhaps TRBD1 (5 bases). CDR1 is MNHEY, CDR2 SMNVEV, per germline (reference sequence). V lost 5 bases and J 3 bases, leaving 22 bases between the germline ends. The CDR3 is 17 residues long. In DNA form, the CDR3 reads TGTGCCAGCAGTCCGCGGGGGGGGACCGACTGGGACACTGAAGCTTTCTTT. This sequence encodes CASSPRGGTDWDTEAFF.

This sequence joins TRBV7-8 and TRBJ1-2; 7 bases agree with TRBD1. CDR3 length equals 14 residues. CDR1 and CDR2 (germline): SGHVS, FQNEAQ. V trimming: 5 bases; J trimming: 8 bases; junction bases outside the gene matches: 11. CDR3 region: CASSRDGTAGGYTF. The CDR3 DNA reads as TGTGCCAGCAGCCGAGACGGGACAGCCGGGGGCTACACCTTC.

CDR3 nucleotides: TGTGCCAGCAGCTCGTCTAACTACGAGCAGTACTTC. Translation gives CASSSSNYEQYF. The chain combines TRBV4-2 with TRBJ2-7; D is unclear. V gave up 5 bases and J gave up 3 bases, with 8 bases separating them. CDR1 and CDR2 (germline): LGHNA, YNFKEQ. This CDR3 has 12 residues.

The rearrangement links TRBV24-1 to TRBJ2-5, with TRBD2 matching 11 bases. V lost 3 bases to trimming and J lost 2 bases; unmatched junction nucleotides: 22. Germline assignment: CDR1 KGHDR and CDR2 SFDVKD. This CDR3 comprises 22 residues. CDR3 coding DNA: TGTGCCACCAGTGATCCAACAGGGGCGACTAGCGGGAAAAGGTTGGGGCAAGAGACCCAGTACTTC. Residues: CATSDPTGATSGKRLGQETQYF.

This clone has only a few counts. The rearrangement links TRBV7-9 to TRBJ2-2, with no clear D. This CDR3 has 13 residues. Germline CDR1 is SEHNR and CDR2 is FQNEAQ (reference sequence). V lost 2 bases to trimming and J lost 3 bases, with 4 bases between them. CDR3 DNA: TGTGCCAGCAGCTTACCCTACACCGGGGAGCTGTTTTTT. Translating it yields CASSLPYTGELFF.

This clone was seen more than once but under ten times. The gene calls are TRBV3-1 (or the pseudogene TRBV3-2) and TRBJ2-7; maybe TRBD1 (6 bases). Trimming stripped 3 bases from V and 2 bases from J, with 8 bases between. Germline assignment: CDR1 LGHDT and CDR2 YNNKEL (reference sequence). This CDR3 has 13 residues. The CDR3 DNA sequence: TGTGCCAGCAGCCAGGACAGTGCCTACGAGCAGTACTTC. Its translation: CASSQDSAYEQYF.

The CDR3 DNA sequence: TGTGCCAGTAGTATCCGGGGCCAGGGGAACTATGGCTACACCTTC. It encodes CASSIRGQGNYGYTF. This chain connects TRBV19 to TRBJ1-2; D perhaps matches TRBD1 (6 bases). CDR3 length: 15 amino acids. From germline, CDR1 is LNHDA and CDR2 SQIVND (reference sequence). Trimming removed 3 bases at V and 2 bases at J, with 13 bases between.

The chain couples TRBV5-1 to TRBJ1-2; D might be TRBD1 (6 bases). In germline, CDR1 is SGHRS, CDR2 YFSETQ. This CDR3 comprises 14 residues. Deletions cut 4 bases from V and 1 base from J, with 11 bases between. As DNA, the CDR3 is TGCGCCAGCAGCCCCGGACAGCTTAACTATGGCTACACCTTC. Translated, it gives CASSPGQLNYGYTF.

This chain connects TRBV7-9 to TRBJ2-3; a weak D match, TRBD1 (6 bases). Germline assignment: CDR1 SEHNR and CDR2 FQNEAQ (reference sequence). The CDR3 spans 13 residues. Trimming stripped 0 bases from V and 14 bases from J, with 15 bases between. DNA of the CDR3: TGTGCCAGCAGCTTAGCGGGGGCTACCGAAGGGTATTTT. Translation: CASSLAGATEGYF. Variable domain in full (rest from reference TRBV7-9 and TRBJ2-3): DTGVSQNPRHKITKRGQNVTFRCDPISEHNRLYWYRQTLGQGPEFLTYFQNEAQLEKSRLLSDRFSAERPKGSFSTLEIQRTEQGDSAMYLCASSLAGATEGYFGPGTRLTVL.

The chain recombines TRBV6-5 with TRBJ2-2, with 7 bases lining up with TRBD1. CDR1 is MNHEY and CDR2 is SVGAGI in the germline V gene. V lost 5 bases and J lost 0; bases outside the gene matches: 3. The CDR3 spans 15 residues. This chain's CDR3 is CASSRQGANTGELFF. The DNA of the CDR3 is TGTGCCAGCAGTAGACAGGGAGCGAACACCGGGGAGCTGTTTTTT.

The chain has TRBV5-4 and TRBJ2-2, with D hard to call. CDR3 length: 16 amino acids. The V and J ends lost 3 bases and 0 bases respectively, with 12 bases between them. Germline CDR1 and CDR2: SGHNT and YYREEE (reference sequence). The CDR3 coding sequence is TGTGCCAGCAGCTCCGACCGGGTATCGAACACCGGGGAGCTGTTTTTT. Encoded protein: CASSSDRVSNTGELFF.

This chain joins TRBV5-1 and TRBJ2-3; 8 bases line up with TRBD2. The CDR3 has 14 amino acids. The germline V gene encodes CDR1 SGHRS and CDR2 YFSETQ. V shed 2 bases and J 5 bases; nucleotides not matched to a gene: 4. CDR3 sequence: CASSLSGGRDTQYF. CDR3 coding DNA: TGCGCCAGCAGCTTAAGCGGGGGCCGAGATACGCAGTATTTT.

This clone has just one count. This sequence joins TRBV28 and TRBJ1-4, with a possible D match to TRBD1 (5 bases). The CDR3 contains 15 residues. The germline V and J ends were trimmed by 6 bases and 5 bases, with 16 bases remaining between them. CDR1 is MDHEN, CDR2 SYDVKM, per germline. The CDR3: CASSWGGAVNEKLFF. The CDR3 DNA is TGTGCCAGCAGCTGGGGTGGGGCGGTCAATGAAAAACTGTTTTTT.

The chain employs TRBV7-9 and TRBJ2-4, with TRBD2 identical over 14 bases. This CDR3 comprises 17 residues. The germline gives CDR1 SEHNR, CDR2 FQNEAQ (reference sequence). The junction had 8 bases not matched to a gene; V was cut back by 1 base and J by 9 bases. The CDR3 reads CASSLEGLAGEVSIQYF. DNA of the CDR3: TGTGCCAGCAGCTTAGAGGGACTAGCGGGAGAGGTGAGCATTCAGTACTTC.

The table lists this clone with a few counts. The DNA of the CDR3 is TGCGCCAGCAGCTTGTACGGGACCTACGAGCAGTACTTC. The encoded protein is CASSLYGTYEQYF. The chain uses TRBV5-1 and TRBJ2-7, with a weak D call TRBD2 (5 bases). CDR1 and CDR2 (germline): SGHRS, YFSETQ. Trimming left V 1 base short and J 2 bases short, with 7 bases between. The CDR3 has 13 residues. The complete variable domain, with remaining parts taken from reference TRBV5-1 and TRBJ2-7, reads KAGVTQTPRYLIKTRGQQVTLSCSPISGHRSVSWYQQTPGQGLQFLFEYFSETQRNKGNFPGRFSGRQFSNSRSEMNVSTLELGDSALYLCASSLYGTYEQYFGPGTRLTVT.

This clone came up once. This rearrangement joins TRBV2 to TRBJ1-2; 9 nucleotides agree with TRBD1. The length of the CDR3 is 17 residues. Trimming took 7 bases from V and 4 from J; bases not matched to a gene: 16. Germline CDR1 SNHLY, CDR2 FYNNEI. The CDR3 protein is CASNLPRDRELIYGYTF. Written as DNA, the CDR3 is TGTGCCAGCAACCTCCCCCGGGACAGGGAGCTAATCTATGGCTACACCTTC.

V and J are TRBV5-4 and TRBJ2-3, with TRBD2 identical over 10 bases. After removal of 3 bases from V and 4 bases from J, the junction contained 8 bases not matched to a gene. Germline values: CDR1 SGHNT, CDR2 YYREEE (reference sequence). This CDR3 comprises 16 residues. The DNA for the CDR3 is TGTGCCAGCAGCTACGGACTAGCGGATCTCCCAGATACGCAGTATTTT. It translates to CASSYGLADLPDTQYF.

As to this clone: Different DNA sequences within this sample yield the same CDR3. J is TRBJ2-2 and V is TRBV2, with 8 bases fitting TRBD1. V dropped 8 bases and J dropped 0; count of bases not matched to a gene: 2. CDR3 length: 14 amino acids. The germline gives CDR1 SNHLY, CDR2 FYNNEI. CDR3 in amino acids: CASAGGPNTGELFF. CDR3 nucleotide sequence: TGTGCCAGCGCAGGGGGCCCGAACACCGGGGAGCTGTTTTTT.

This clone was counted between two and nine times. The chain links TRBV2 to TRBJ1-6, with D possibly being TRBD1 (5 bases). The CDR3 loop spans 13 amino acids. Germline V gene data show CDR1 as SNHLY and CDR2 as FYNNEI. The ends were cut back, 8 bases at V and 6 bases at J, with 11 bases in the middle. CDR3 region: CASGGDSNSPLHF. The CDR3 DNA sequence: TGTGCCAGCGGTGGGGACTCTAATTCACCCCTCCACTTT.

The rearrangement uses TRBV27 and TRBJ2-3, with TRBD2 as a possible D gene (5 bases). CDR3 length: 13 residues. Per germline, CDR1 MNHEY and CDR2 SMNVEV (reference sequence). The germline V and J ends were trimmed by 0 bases and 6 bases, with 7 bases remaining between them. The CDR3 nucleotides are TGTGCCAGCAGTTTATCCGGCGGGGATACGCAGTATTTT. Translation gives CASSLSGGDTQYF.